The T cell receptor beta chain under discussion was sequenced for a study of T cells in Graves' hyperthyroidism and ophthalmopathy. This CDR3 is 20 amino acids long. Looked up from germline, CDR1 is SGDLS and CDR2 is YYNGEE. J gave up 2 bases and V 0 bases, and 16 bases lay outside the gene matches. What was amplified from RNA transcripts were TCR beta CDR3 regions. Using the HTBI primer set, a first-round RT-PCR was run on the TCR CDR3. TCRdb used MiXCR to reprocess the multiplex PCR reads, holding one entry per CDR3 protein. In the table there are about 600,000 distinct CDR3 sequences, 14% of which are singletons.

The chain uses TRBV9 and TRBJ2-3, with TRBD2 matching over 9 bases. The sample comprised blood. This TCR came from a woman aged 18-29 years with Graves' ophthalmopathy. The CDR3 region is CASSVAKDSGGPEITDTQYF. The CDR3 DNA reads as TGTGCCAGCAGCGTAGCTAAGGATAGCGGGGGTCCGGAAATCACAGATACGCAGTATTTT.